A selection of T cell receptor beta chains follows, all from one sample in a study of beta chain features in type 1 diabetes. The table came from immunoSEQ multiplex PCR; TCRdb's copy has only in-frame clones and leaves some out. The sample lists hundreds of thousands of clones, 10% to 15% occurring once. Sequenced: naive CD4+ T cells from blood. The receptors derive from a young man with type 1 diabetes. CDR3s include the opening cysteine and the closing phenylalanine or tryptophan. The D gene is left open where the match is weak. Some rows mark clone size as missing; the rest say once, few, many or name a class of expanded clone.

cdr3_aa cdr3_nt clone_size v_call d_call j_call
CASSYSGLANNEQFF TGTGCCAGCAGTTACTCGGGGCTAGCCAACAATGAGCAGTTCTTC . TRBV6-5 . TRBJ2-1
CASSEAAEGAFF TGTGCCAGCAGTGAAGCGGCGGAGGGCGCTTTCTTT . TRBV2 . TRBJ1-1
CASSSPGDRLYSGANVLTF TGTGCCAGCAGTTCCCCGGGGGACAGGCTTTACTCTGGGGCCAACGTCCTGACTTTC . TRBV28 TRBD1 TRBJ2-6
CASSDPLWNEKLFF TGTGCCAGCAGCGATCCTCTATGGAATGAAAAACTGTTTTTT . TRBV7-9 . TRBJ1-4
CASSLGPRTEAFF TGTGCCAGCAGCTTAGGGCCCCGCACTGAAGCTTTCTTT few TRBV7-9 . TRBJ1-1
CAWSVKEAGEKLFF TGTGCCTGGAGTGTAAAGGAGGCCGGGGAAAAACTGTTTTTT few TRBV30 . TRBJ1-4
CASSQGTGVEETQYF TGTGCCAGCAGCCAAGGGACAGGGGTGGAAGAGACCCAGTACTTC . TRBV13 TRBD1 TRBJ2-5
CASSQNTGGSPLHF TGTGCCAGCAGCCAGAACACAGGGGGCTCACCCCTCCACTTT . TRBV9 TRBD1 TRBJ1-6
CASSYSKEISGYTF TGTGCCAGCAGTTACTCGAAGGAGATAAGCGGCTACACCTTC few TRBV6-5 . TRBJ1-2
CASSSGQSNSPLHF TGTGCCAGCAGTTCCGGACAGAGTAATTCACCCCTCCACTTT few TRBV5-4 . TRBJ1-6
CSAYGTEYEQYF TGCAGCGCCTATGGGACTGAATACGAGCAGTACTTC few TRBV29-1 . TRBJ2-7
CATQEGEETQYF TGTGCCACCCAGGAGGGAGAAGAGACCCAGTACTTC . TRBV10-3 . TRBJ2-5
CASSRTGLNYGYTF TGTGCCAGCAGCCGGACAGGGCTTAACTATGGCTACACCTTC . TRBV2 TRBD1 TRBJ1-2
CASSFLYGYTF TGTGCCAGTAGTTTTCTCTATGGCTACACCTTC few TRBV19 . TRBJ1-2
CASSEWHGNSPLHF TGTGCCAGCAGTGAATGGCACGGAAACTCACCCCTCCACTTT few TRBV25-1 . TRBJ1-6
CASSKWQVEGDTQYF TGTGCCAGCAGCAAGTGGCAGGTCGAGGGGGATACGCAGTATTTT . TRBV9 . TRBJ2-3
CASSPTGTDWAFF TGTGCCAGCAGTCCTACAGGGACGGACTGGGCTTTCTTT few TRBV2 . TRBJ1-1
CASSLGGTTIHEQFF TGTGCCAGCAGCTTAGGCGGGACAACTATCCATGAGCAGTTCTTC . TRBV7-6 . TRBJ2-1
CAWRGAADPYEQYF TGTGCCTGGAGGGGGGCAGCGGACCCCTACGAGCAGTACTTC few TRBV30 . TRBJ2-7
CAWSGSSGNTIYF TGTGCCTGGAGCGGGAGCTCTGGAAACACCATATATTTT few TRBV30 . TRBJ1-3
CASSPRRVAGALSYNEQFF TGTGCCAGCTCACCCCGTAGGGTAGCGGGGGCCTTATCCTACAATGAGCAGTTCTTC . TRBV18 TRBD2 TRBJ2-1
CAISESLGLGLTYEQYF TGTGCCATCAGTGAGTCCTTAGGCCTGGGACTCACCTACGAGCAGTACTTC . TRBV10-3 . TRBJ2-7
CASSLAQTYEQYF TGCGCCAGCAGCTTGGCACAAACCTACGAGCAGTACTTC . TRBV5-1 . TRBJ2-7
CASSRGQSTEAFF TGTGCCAGCAGTAGGGGACAGTCCACTGAAGCTTTCTTT . TRBV28 TRBD1 TRBJ1-1
CASSPRMVWASSPLHF TGTGCCAGCAGCCCAAGGATGGTTTGGGCGAGTTCACCCCTCCACTTT few TRBV7-2 . TRBJ1-6
CASSPVRGNEQFF TGTGCCAGCTCACCGGTCAGGGGAAATGAGCAGTTCTTC few TRBV18 . TRBJ2-1
CAISEKDTQYF TGTGCCATCAGTGAGAAAGATACGCAGTATTTT few TRBV10-3 . TRBJ2-3
CARPTGPAGLDPDTQYF TGTGCCAGGCCGACAGGCCCCGCGGGGCTGGACCCAGATACGCAGTATTTT few TRBV21-1 . TRBJ2-3
CASSLEAGGNTEAFF TGCGCCAGCAGCTTGGAGGCAGGTGGGAACACTGAAGCTTTCTTT few TRBV5-1 . TRBJ1-1
CASSLSGGAPYEQYF TGTGCCAGCAGCCTTAGCGGGGGGGCGCCCTACGAGCAGTACTTC . TRBV7-2 TRBD2 TRBJ2-7
CASSFTGGLNTEAFF TGTGCCAGCAGTTTCACAGGGGGATTGAACACTGAAGCTTTCTTT few TRBV5-6 TRBD1 TRBJ1-1